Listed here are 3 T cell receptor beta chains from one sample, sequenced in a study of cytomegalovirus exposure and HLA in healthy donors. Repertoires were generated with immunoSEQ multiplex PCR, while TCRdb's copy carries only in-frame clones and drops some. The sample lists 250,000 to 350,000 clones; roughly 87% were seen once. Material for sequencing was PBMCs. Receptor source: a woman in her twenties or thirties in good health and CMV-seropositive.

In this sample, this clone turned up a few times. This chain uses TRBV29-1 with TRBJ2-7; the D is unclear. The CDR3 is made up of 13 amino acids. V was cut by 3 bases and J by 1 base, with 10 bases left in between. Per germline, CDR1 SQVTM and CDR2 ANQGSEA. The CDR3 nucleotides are TGCAGCGTTGACATGGCGGATTCCTACGAGCAGTACTTC. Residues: CSVDMADSYEQYF.

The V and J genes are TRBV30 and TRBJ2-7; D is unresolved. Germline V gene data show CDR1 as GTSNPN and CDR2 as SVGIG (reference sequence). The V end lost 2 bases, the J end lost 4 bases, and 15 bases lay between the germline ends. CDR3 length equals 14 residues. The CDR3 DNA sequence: TGTGCCTGGAGTATCCCACTGGCGCTATACGAGCAGTACTTC. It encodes CAWSIPLALYEQYF.

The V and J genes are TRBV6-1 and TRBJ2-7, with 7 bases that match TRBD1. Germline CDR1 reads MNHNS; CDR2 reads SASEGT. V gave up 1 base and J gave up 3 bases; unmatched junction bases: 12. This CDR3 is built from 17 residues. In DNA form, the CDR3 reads TGTGCCAGCAGTGAAGAATTTGTTAGGACAGGAGTCTACGAGCAGTACTTC. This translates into CASSEEFVRTGVYEQYF.